This TCR beta chain came from a study of human T cells and chemical hapten exposure. Time point indicated: patch test 1, 2 weeks after DPC sensitization. Regarding treatment: therapeutic diphenylcyclopropenone sensitization with weekly scalp DPC. TCRdb fed the RACE reads into MiXCR, producing one record per CDR3 protein. The table has 380,000 or so distinct CDR3 sequences, more than 4.5% seen once; the top ten hold 2% to 2.5%. Germline loops: CDR1 SGDLS, CDR2 YYNGEE. This CDR3 is 17 amino acids long. J lost 6 bases, V lost 3 bases, and 13 bases had no gene match. V gene TRBV9 combines with J gene TRBJ2-3, with 10 bases lining up with TRBD2. The sequence was collected from a woman aged 45-65 years with alopecia areata. Some clones in this sample may be carry-over from other donors' samples. This material consisted of whole blood, taken in connection with sensitization to the hapten diphenylcyclopropenone (DPC). The CDR3 spells CASSAPLASGGEDTQYF. The CDR3 DNA sequence: TGTGCCAGCAGCGCCCCTTTAGCAAGCGGGGGGGAGGATACGCAGTATTTT.